Here is one TCR beta chain with its context. It has no known antigen specificity. Within one base of it there is no much larger clone, and no base qualities were kept. The cohort consisted of 600 to 700 healthy bone marrow donors. Cohort members were all nominally healthy when sampled, although unrecorded immune exposures were likely present. Of the 700 or so cohort members, about 270 had a positive CMV serostatus and about 350 had a negative one, while no CMV serostatus was recorded for the donor. A peripheral blood sample was provided by each donor, and peripheral blood mononuclear cells were used for TCR beta sequencing. Genomic DNA was extracted from the blood cell samples with the Qiagen DNeasy Blood Extraction Kit. Per the germline V gene, ENHRY is the CDR1 and SYGVKD is the CDR2. V ends up 4 bases short and J 7 bases short, with an unmatched junction base count of 23. The CDR3 goes from the cysteine to the phenylalanine over 19 residues. Kept here is only the CDR3 DNA, which spans 57 bases and is read in frame from base 1.

This specimen belongs to a study of cytomegalovirus exposure and HLA in healthy donors (TCRdb year 2017). About the investigation overall: In an earlier analysis of fewer than 750 of the donors, roughly 300 Gb of sequence data and 90 million to 120 million unique TCR beta sequences from roughly 190 million T cells were reported. HLA typing included class I and class II loci at four-digit resolution. In a later genetic analysis, genome-wide SNP genotypes for about 55% of the roughly 700 donors were used, and that subset was treated as a discovery cohort. The T cell repertoires of several hundred subjects were profiled by immunosequencing and related to cytomegalovirus serostatus. To predict cytomegalovirus infection status, the study combined high-throughput TCR immunosequencing, statistical association of individual TCRs with disease status, and machine learning. All discovery cohort repertoires had been generated using a single sequencing platform. Donor age, sex, ethnicity and CMV serostatus were compiled together with the repertoire data. On average, around 240,000 unique TCR beta nucleotide sequences were sequenced per donor among several hundred genotyped donors of the cohort, with approximately 18% of those sequences being non-productive. The later analysis used no new phenotypic data to find candidate immune exposures, relying instead on TCR beta sequences and their occurrence across donors. To study patterns of TCR occurrence, a later analysis re-analyzed previously published TCR beta repertoires from 600 to 750 donors and added high-resolution HLA genotyping. Roughly five DR-DQ haplotypes were handled as single units for association and clustering, since linkage in the cohort was strong. An earlier analysis of around 540 of the donors applied high-throughput TCR beta sequencing to assess whether each TCR beta V gene segment acted as functional or pseudogenic. The study was designed to test whether signatures of past pathogen exposure could be identified by cataloging public T cell receptors. Of the roughly 420 genotyped donors, 80% to 90% were placed in the genetic ancestry cluster associated with self-reported Caucasian donors. Typing coverage differed by locus: A, B, C, DRB1 and DQB1 were typed in about 629-640 donors, DQA1 in 500 to 550, DPA1 in roughly 590, and DPB1 in 450 to 490. An early release that covered 500 to 800 HLA-typed donors contained 250 to 350 gigabases of sequencing data and 70 million to 100 million unique TCR sequences. Besides the first cohort of 500 to 700 subjects, a separate validation cohort made up of 120 different subjects was used.

The library was built by means of the immunoSEQ multiplex PCR assay. A mixture of 60 forward primers for TCR Vbeta segments and 13 reverse primers for TCR Jbeta segments was used in the multiplex PCR. The CDR3 region of rearranged TCR beta genes was amplified from genomic DNA by a multiplex PCR assay. The Illumina HiSeq System was used to sequence the amplified TCR beta libraries as 87-base-pair reads. Concerning the study's data processing: A later analysis counted tens of millions of unique TCR beta chains across the 640 or so repertoires, and around 12 million of these chains were shared by at least two donors. Raw reads were error-corrected and collapsed into unique sequences with a nearest-neighbor algorithm that merged closely related sequences to remove PCR and sequencing errors. V, D and J gene segments were assigned by aligning CDR3 sequences to IMGT reference sequences. For a sequence to be retained, a match of at least six nucleotides to both a V gene segment and a J gene segment was required. A rearrangement was called productive if the CDR3 had no stop codons and remained in frame with V and J, and every other rearrangement was called non-productive. CDR3 was defined according to IMGT convention as the region running from the second conserved V-encoded cysteine to the conserved J-encoded phenylalanine. The earlier analysis of fewer than 750 of the donors excluded sequences that lacked an unambiguous match to a single V gene segment. An earlier analysis of a few hundred of the donors called V segments functional above 56.7% productive rearrangements and segregating when the between-donor standard deviation exceeded 5%. To diagnose cytomegalovirus status from the catalog of TCR beta chain sequences, a statistical classification framework was built. V and J gene assignment, in a later analysis, came from comparing TCR nucleotide sequences with IMGT/GENE-DB human TR gene sequences. A later analysis assigned CDR3 sequences and most-parsimonious VDJ recombination scenarios with the TCRdist pipeline. In a later analysis, each TCR beta chain was defined by its CDR3 amino acid sequence together with its V-gene family, and reads without a unique V-gene family were excluded. In a later analysis, 450 to 600 highly shared, low-generation-probability nucleotide sequences were removed to address suspected cross-contamination and a sequencing artifact. In a later analysis, a clonal expansion index was calculated for each public chain from normalized within-repertoire ranks of inferred template counts. Generation probabilities in a later analysis came from a VDJ recombination model fitted to out-of-frame rearrangements, and those results were checked against IGoR. A later analysis scored TCR-TCR, TCR-HLA and TCR-CMV co-occurrence with hypergeometric tests, applying a repertoire-size bias correction to TCR pairs. In a later analysis, false discovery rates were estimated by permuting HLA or CMV assignments 20 times. In a later analysis, co-occurring TCRs were grouped with DBSCAN, and TCRdist sequence similarity was added when clustering was performed within HLA-allele-positive subsets. Repertoires with fewer than 30,000 or more than 120,000 public chains, plus five repertoires with anomalous nucleotide sharing, were excluded from co-occurrence clustering. The table comes from immuneACCESS by way of TCRdb, which keeps in-frame sequences with V and J called. Part of the clones is missing from these tables; in studies checked, under half for an unresolved V gene and the rest for unknown reasons. The V and J calls and clone size are taken from that table; D and trimming were inferred from the DNA. This sample is represented by approximately 110,000 clones; roughly 82% of them were singletons. Of the sample, 3.5% to 4.5% falls within the top ten clones.

What the work shows at the level of the full study, not this receptor alone: Because some donors lacked HLA typing at each locus, the association tests relied only on the typed subset. In vitro tests confirmed that a few of the cytomegalovirus-associated TCR beta chains recognize cytomegalovirus antigens. According to a later analysis, TCR association rates differed among HLA loci, with DRB1 alleles showing the most associated TCRs and HLA-C alleles showing the fewest. Correlated functional status among segregating V segments might reflect linkage disequilibrium, but an unknown experimental factor could not be ruled out. A later analysis found that HLA-associated TCR beta chains were more clonally expanded and had lower generation probabilities than equally common non-associated chains. In the study, around 150 TCR beta chains were listed as associated with cytomegalovirus. The classifier was reported to diagnose cytomegalovirus status with high specificity and sensitivity in both the original and validation cohorts. Several of the top co-occurrence clusters appeared to be linked to parvovirus B19, influenza, CMV and Epstein-Barr virus, according to a later analysis. According to the authors, the approach could potentially be generalized to other disease states and immunological phenotypes. Immune exposure information for the cohort was limited to CMV serostatus. Only TCR beta chains were sequenced in this cohort, and the absence of alpha or paired-chain data limited detectable features. A group of highly shared sequence variants was considered likely to be a technical artifact of the sequencing pipeline. Sequencing depth was assumed to be roughly uniform across donors in the presence/absence analyses, though that assumption may not hold. A later analysis found that most CMV-associated TCR beta chains appeared HLA-restricted, with HLA associations seemingly driven largely by CMV exposure. In an earlier analysis of approximately 590 of the donors, most TCR beta V segments appeared in productive rearrangements about 87% or about 30% of the time, broadly matching IMGT annotations. V-gene and J-gene trimming of TCR beta chains was associated with a missense DCLRE1C variant in a later genetic analysis, and the association was replicated in an independent cohort. Most TCR sequences were seen in very few donors, while some public TCRs were found in many individuals. A later genetic analysis reported fewer N-insertions in productive TCRs among donors in an Asian-associated ancestry cluster than the approximately 700-donor mean. Some IMGT-functional V segments, including TRBV6-2 and TRBV6-3, could not be told apart with the 87-base-pair reads, so those segments were excluded. Because counts were too low, 15 to 20 rarely observed V segments, including chromosome 9 orphons, were excluded from the earlier analysis of fewer than 650 of the donors. In a later analysis, 16,951 TCR beta sequences were associated with specific HLA alleles at a false discovery rate of 0.05. When HLA alleles, especially DR and DQ, strongly co-occurred, TCR associations were difficult to assign to individual alleles. A further reported finding was that TCR beta sequences accurately predicted the HLA-A and HLA-B alleles for most subjects in the first cohort.

The rearranged chain carries TRBV10-3 and TRBJ2-7, with 9 bases in between that match TRBD2. Sequencing input: PBMCs. The sequence was obtained from a human donor in good health. The CDR3 region has the sequence CAISGWWGGRGSGPVEQYF. The bases are TGTGCCATCAGTGGATGGTGGGGCGGGAGGGGATCGGGGCCTGTTGAGCAGTACTTC.